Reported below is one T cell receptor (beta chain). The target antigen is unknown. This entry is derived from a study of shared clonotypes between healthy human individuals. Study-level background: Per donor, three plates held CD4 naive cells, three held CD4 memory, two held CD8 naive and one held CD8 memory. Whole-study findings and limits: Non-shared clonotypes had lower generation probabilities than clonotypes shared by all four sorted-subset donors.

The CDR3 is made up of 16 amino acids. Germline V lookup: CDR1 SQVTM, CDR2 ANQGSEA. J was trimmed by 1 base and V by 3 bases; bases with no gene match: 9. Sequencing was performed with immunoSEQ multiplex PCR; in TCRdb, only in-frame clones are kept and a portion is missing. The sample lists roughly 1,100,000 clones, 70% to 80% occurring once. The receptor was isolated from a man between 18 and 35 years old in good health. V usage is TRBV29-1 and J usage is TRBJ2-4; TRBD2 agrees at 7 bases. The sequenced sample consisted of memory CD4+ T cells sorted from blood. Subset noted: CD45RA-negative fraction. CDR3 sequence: CSVEDGGMGAKNIQYF. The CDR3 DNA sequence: TGCAGCGTTGAGGACGGGGGGATGGGGGCCAAAAACATTCAGTACTTC.